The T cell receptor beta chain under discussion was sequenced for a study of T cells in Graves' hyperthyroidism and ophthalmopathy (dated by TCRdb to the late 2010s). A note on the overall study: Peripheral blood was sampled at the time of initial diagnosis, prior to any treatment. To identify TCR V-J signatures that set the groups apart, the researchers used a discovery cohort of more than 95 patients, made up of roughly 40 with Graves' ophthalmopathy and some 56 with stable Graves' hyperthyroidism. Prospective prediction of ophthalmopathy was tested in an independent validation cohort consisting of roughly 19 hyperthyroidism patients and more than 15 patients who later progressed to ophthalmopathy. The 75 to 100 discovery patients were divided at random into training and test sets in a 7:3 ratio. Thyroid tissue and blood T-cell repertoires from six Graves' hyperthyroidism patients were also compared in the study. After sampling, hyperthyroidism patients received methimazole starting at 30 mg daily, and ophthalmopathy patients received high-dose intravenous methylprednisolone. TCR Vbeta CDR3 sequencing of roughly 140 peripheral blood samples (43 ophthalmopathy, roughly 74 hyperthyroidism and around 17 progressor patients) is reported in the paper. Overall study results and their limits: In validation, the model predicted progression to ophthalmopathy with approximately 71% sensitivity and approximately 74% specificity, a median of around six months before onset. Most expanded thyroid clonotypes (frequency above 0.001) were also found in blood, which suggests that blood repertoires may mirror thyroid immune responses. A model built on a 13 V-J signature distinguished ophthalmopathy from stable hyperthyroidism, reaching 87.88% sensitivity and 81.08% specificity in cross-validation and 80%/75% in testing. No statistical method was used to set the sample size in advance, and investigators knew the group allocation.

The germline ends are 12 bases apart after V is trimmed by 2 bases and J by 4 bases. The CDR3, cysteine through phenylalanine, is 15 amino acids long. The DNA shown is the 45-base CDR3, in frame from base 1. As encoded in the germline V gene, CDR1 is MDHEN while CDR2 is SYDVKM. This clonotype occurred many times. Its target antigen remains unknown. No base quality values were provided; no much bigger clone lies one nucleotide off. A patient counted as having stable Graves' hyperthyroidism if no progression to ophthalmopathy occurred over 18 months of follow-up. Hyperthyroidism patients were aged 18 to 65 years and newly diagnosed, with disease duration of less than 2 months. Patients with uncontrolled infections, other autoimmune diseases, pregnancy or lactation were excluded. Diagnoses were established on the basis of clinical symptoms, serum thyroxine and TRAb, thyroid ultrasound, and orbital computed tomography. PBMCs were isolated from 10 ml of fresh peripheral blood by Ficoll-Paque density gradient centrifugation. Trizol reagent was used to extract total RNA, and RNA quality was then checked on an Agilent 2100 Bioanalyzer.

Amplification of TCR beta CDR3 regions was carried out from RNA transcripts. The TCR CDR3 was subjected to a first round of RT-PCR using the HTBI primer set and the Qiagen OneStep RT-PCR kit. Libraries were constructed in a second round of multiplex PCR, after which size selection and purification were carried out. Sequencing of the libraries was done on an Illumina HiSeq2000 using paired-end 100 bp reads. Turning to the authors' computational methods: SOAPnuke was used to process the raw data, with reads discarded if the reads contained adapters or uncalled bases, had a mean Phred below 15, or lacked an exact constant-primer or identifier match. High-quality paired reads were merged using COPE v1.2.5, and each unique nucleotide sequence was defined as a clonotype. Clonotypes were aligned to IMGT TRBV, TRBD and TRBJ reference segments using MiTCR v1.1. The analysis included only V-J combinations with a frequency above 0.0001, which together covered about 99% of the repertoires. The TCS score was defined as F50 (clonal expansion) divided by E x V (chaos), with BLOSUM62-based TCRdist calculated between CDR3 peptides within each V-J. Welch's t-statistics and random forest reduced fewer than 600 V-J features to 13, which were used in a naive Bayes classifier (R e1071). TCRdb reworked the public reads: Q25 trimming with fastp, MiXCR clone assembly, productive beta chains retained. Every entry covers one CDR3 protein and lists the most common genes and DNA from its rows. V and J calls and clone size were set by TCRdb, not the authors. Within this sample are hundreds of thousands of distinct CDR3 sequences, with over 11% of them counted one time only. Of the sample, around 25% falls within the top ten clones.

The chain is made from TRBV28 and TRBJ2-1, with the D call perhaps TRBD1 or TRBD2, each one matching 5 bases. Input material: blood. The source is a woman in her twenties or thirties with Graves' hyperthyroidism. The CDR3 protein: CASSLGGVLYNEQFF. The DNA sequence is TGTGCCAGCAGTTTAGGGGGAGTTCTTTACAATGAGCAGTTCTTC.